A selection of T cell receptor beta chains follows, all from one sample in a study of CD8 T cells in ankylosing spondylitis. TCRdb itself ran the 5' RACE reads through MiXCR, one entry per CDR3 protein. The sample contains fewer than 350,000 distinct CDR3 sequences, 9.5% to 13% of which appear only once. The sample taken for sequencing was blood, either unsorted or a sorted T cell fraction (not recorded which). The receptors were gathered from a female donor with ankylosing spondylitis or in good health (not recorded which). Each CDR3 is given with its conserved first and last residue. The D gene is left open where the match is weak. A clone size is listed for some rows: how often the clone was seen (once, few, many), or a class if it is expanded.

-,TRBJ2-2,-,TRBV5-1,TGCGCCAGCCGGGGTGGGAGCACCGGGGAGCTGTTTTTT,CASRGGSTGELFF
many,TRBJ1-2,TRBD1,TRBV5-1,TGCGCCAGCAGCCATCCGGGACAGGACCGTAATGGCTACACCTTC,CASSHPGQDRNGYTF
few,TRBJ2-1,TRBD1,TRBV4-1,TGCGCCAGCAGCCATCCCAGGGACAGGGTTACCGACAATGAGCAGTTCTTC,CASSHPRDRVTDNEQFF
many,TRBJ2-1,-,TRBV4-1,TGCGCCAGCAGCCATTTGGGACCCGCCTACAATGAGCAGTTCTTC,CASSHLGPAYNEQFF
many,TRBJ2-1,-,TRBV6-1,TGTGCCAGCAGGCACGCGGGGACAAACAATGAGCAGTTCTTC,CASRHAGTNNEQFF
-,TRBJ2-1,TRBD2,TRBV20-1,TGCAGTGCTAGAGATCCAGCGGGAGGGATTTACAATGAGCAGTTCTTC,CSARDPAGGIYNEQFF
many,TRBJ1-4,-,TRBV15,TGTGCCACCAGCGGAGTTCGAGGGGCAAATAATGAAAAACTGTTTTTT,CATSGVRGANNEKLFF
many,TRBJ2-5,-,TRBV5-1,TGCGCCAGCAGCTTGGTGGTCAAAGAGACCCAGTACTTC,CASSLVVKETQYF
few,TRBJ1-1,-,TRBV19,TGTGCCAGTACTAAAATGACAGATACCCTGAACACTGAAGCTTTCTTT,CASTKMTDTLNTEAFF
many,TRBJ2-1,-,TRBV5-1,TGCGCCAGCAAGGCAGCCTCCTACAATGAGCAGTTCTTC,CASKAASYNEQFF
many,TRBJ2-1,TRBD2,TRBV7-6,TGTGCCAGCAGCAACATAGCGGGGGGCCCTTACAATGAGCAGTTCTTC,CASSNIAGGPYNEQFF
few,TRBJ1-2,-,TRBV5-1,TGCGCCAGCAGCTCCGGACCAGGGGTACAGTATGGCTACACCTTC,CASSSGPGVQYGYTF
many,TRBJ1-1,-,TRBV27,TGTGCCAGCCAAGCGGGGGGCAGGACTGAAGCTTTCTTT,CASQAGGRTEAFF
-,TRBJ1-6,-,TRBV3-1,TGTGCCAGCAGCCAAGTCCTACAGACCCATTCACCCCTCCACTTT,CASSQVLQTHSPLHF
-,TRBJ1-2,-,TRBV20-1,TGCAGTGCTAGGTCCCCTAACTATGGCTACACCTTC,CSARSPNYGYTF
many,TRBJ1-2,-,TRBV7-2,TGTGCCAGCAGCCAGGCGGGGGACTATGGCTACACCTTC,CASSQAGDYGYTF
many,TRBJ2-1,TRBD2,TRBV6-5,TGTGCCAGCAGTTACTCAGCGGGGGGGCGAAATGAGCAGTTCTTC,CASSYSAGGRNEQFF
-,TRBJ2-7,TRBD2,TRBV15,TGTGCCACCAGCAGAGATTTACACGGCGGGAGGGCGTTTGAGCAGTACTTC,CATSRDLHGGRAFEQYF
many,TRBJ1-1,-,TRBV20-1,TGCAGTGCTAGGGCAGGGATGAACACTGAAGCTTTCTTT,CSARAGMNTEAFF
many,TRBJ1-5,-,TRBV20-1,TGCAGTGCCCCCCCCCTAGGTGCGGGGGGCTACAATCAGCCCCAGCATTTT,CSAPPLGAGGYNQPQHF
-,TRBJ1-1,-,TRBV28,TGTGCCAGCACCCTCACCCGAAGGACTGAAGCTTTCTTT,CASTLTRRTEAFF
many,TRBJ2-3,-,TRBV5-1,TGCGCCAGCAGGGGACCGGACACAGATACGCAGTATTTT,CASRGPDTDTQYF
many,TRBJ2-5,-,TRBV7-2,TGTGCCAGCAGCTTAGGGAAACAAGAGACCCAGTACTTC,CASSLGKQETQYF
many,TRBJ2-3,-,TRBV7-9,TGTGCCAGCAGCCAATTTAGCCCGGCAGATACGCAGTATTTT,CASSQFSPADTQYF
-,TRBJ2-3,TRBD2,TRBV15,TGTGCCACCAGCCCGCGAGCGGGGGGGCATGGAGATACGCAGTATTTT,CATSPRAGGHGDTQYF
few,TRBJ2-3,-,TRBV20-1,TGCAGTGCTAGAGACCCTCTCAGCACAGATACGCAGTATTTT,CSARDPLSTDTQYF
many,TRBJ2-7,-,TRBV5-6,TGTGCCAGCAGTCGCGGGATGAACGAGCAGTACTTC,CASSRGMNEQYF
many,TRBJ2-7,TRBD2,TRBV5-1,TGCGCCAGCAGCTTCGGCGGGAGGACTTTCGACGAGCAGTACTTC,CASSFGGRTFDEQYF
-,TRBJ2-7,TRBD1,TRBV28,TGTGCCAGCAGTTTACCAACCGGGACAGGCGTTCGCTACGAGCAGTACTTC,CASSLPTGTGVRYEQYF
-,TRBJ2-1,-,TRBV5-1,TGCGCCAGCAGCAACACCCAGGGGAACAATGAGCAGTTCTTC,CASSNTQGNNEQFF
many,TRBJ2-3,-,TRBV20-1,TGCAGTGCTAGAGCCGGCACAGATACGCAGTATTTT,CSARAGTDTQYF
few,TRBJ2-1,-,TRBV7-2,TGTGCCAGCAGCTTAGACAGGTCGTATTACAATGAGCAGTTCTTC,CASSLDRSYYNEQFF
many,TRBJ2-7,-,TRBV2,TGTGCCAGCAGTGAGGAGGGCGAGCAGTACTTC,CASSEEGEQYF
-,TRBJ2-7,TRBD1,TRBV20-1,TGCAGTGCCACCAGGGACAGGGGCCCCTACGGGCAGTACTTC,CSATRDRGPYGQYF
few,TRBJ2-2,-,TRBV19,TGTGCCAGTAGGAAGGACGGAAACACCGGGGAGCTGTTTTTT,CASRKDGNTGELFF
-,TRBJ2-3,TRBD1,TRBV29-1,TGCAGCGGAGGGGGCGGTGGGACAGATACGCAGTATTTT,CSGGGGGTDTQYF
many,TRBJ2-1,-,TRBV20-1,TGCAGCAGGGGGGGCAAGGGGATTAATGAGCAGTTCTTC,CSRGGKGINEQFF
many,TRBJ1-1,-,TRBV5-1,TGCGCCAGCAGCGGAGGACAGATCGAAGCTTTCTTT,CASSGGQIEAFF
-,TRBJ2-2,TRBD1,TRBV7-2,TGTGCCAGCAGCCCGGGGGTAGGGACAGGATCTACCGGGGAGCTGTTTTTT,CASSPGVGTGSTGELFF
many,TRBJ1-5,-,TRBV5-1,TGCGCCAGCAGCTTGGGGGCCAACCAGCCCCAGCATTTT,CASSLGANQPQHF
many,TRBJ2-7,-,TRBV5-1,TGCGCCAGCAGCCCCATGGCCCCTGTGGCCTACGAGCAGTACTTC,CASSPMAPVAYEQYF
few,TRBJ2-1,-,TRBV30,TGTGCCTGGAGTGTCGAGACGGCGTCCTACAATGAGCAGTTCTTC,CAWSVETASYNEQFF